This passage covers 7 T cell receptor beta chains from one sample sequenced in a study of radiation and T cells in renal cell carcinoma. This table comes from immunoSEQ multiplex PCR, and its TCRdb copy is limited to in-frame clones, with some not included. The sample lists 150,000 to 190,000 clones; about 91% were seen once. The sample's time point: blood 2 weeks post-SBRT. Treatment specified: 15 Gy SBRT to primary tumor, nephrectomy 4 weeks later. Source: blood, taken from a patient whose treatment included radiotherapy and nephrectomy. These receptors came from a woman aged 45-65 years with renal cell carcinoma.

The J gene is TRBJ1-4, the V gene TRBV7-9; TRBD1 agrees at 8 bases. The CDR3 consists of 18 residues. V was clipped by 3 bases and J by 3 bases; unmatched bases: 12. Germline CDR1 SEHNR, CDR2 FQNEAQ (reference sequence). This chain's CDR3 is CASSLVTTRDRPNEKLFF. CDR3 nucleotides: TGTGCCAGCAGCTTGGTCACCACCCGGGACAGGCCTAATGAAAAACTGTTTTTT. Full variable domain (missing parts from reference TRBV7-9 and TRBJ1-4): DTGVSQNPRHKITKRGQNVTFRCDPISEHNRLYWYRQTLGQGPEFLTYFQNEAQLEKSRLLSDRFSAERPKGSFSTLEIQRTEQGDSAMYLCASSLVTTRDRPNEKLFFGSGTQLSVL.

The rearrangement uses TRBV6-6 and TRBJ1-6; possibly TRBD1 for D (5 bases). The CDR3 is made up of 13 amino acids. V was cut by 2 bases and J by 11 bases, with 10 bases left in between. Per the germline V gene, CDR1 is MNHNY and CDR2 is SVGAGI (reference sequence). CDR3 in DNA: TGTGCCAGCAGTTACGAAGGGGCGACACCCCTCCACTTT. It encodes CASSYEGATPLHF.

This rearrangement joins TRBV5-1 to TRBJ2-5; 9 nucleotides agree with TRBD2. This CDR3 spans 14 amino acids. The V gene's germline CDR1 is SGHRS and CDR2 YFSETQ. The V segment lost 2 bases and the J segment 2 bases; nucleotides outside the gene matches: 1. In DNA, the CDR3 is TGCGCCAGCAGCTTAACTAGCGGGCAAGAGACCCAGTACTTC. This gives the protein CASSLTSGQETQYF.

The CDR3 region has the DNA TGCGCCAGCAGCCTCGCTATGGGACAGGGCCCCGGGGAGCTGTTTTTT. This codes for CASSLAMGQGPGELFF. The gene calls are TRBV4-1 and TRBJ2-2; the match to TRBD1 covers 9 bases. Per the germline V gene, CDR1 is MGHRA and CDR2 is YSYEKL. The V segment lost 4 bases and the J segment 6 bases; nucleotides outside the gene matches: 9. The CDR3 contains 16 residues.

The V and J genes are TRBV5-1 and TRBJ2-5; D may be TRBD1 or TRBD2 (5 bases each). The end of the DNA aligns better with TRBJ2-7, so the J call may be wrong. Germline assignment: CDR1 SGHRS and CDR2 YFSETQ. The length of the CDR3 is 13 residues. The CDR3 DNA follows: TGCGCCAGCAGCAGGGACGGCGTTGACGAGCAGTACTTC. Protein: CASSRDGVDEQYF.

The chain links TRBV7-9 to TRBJ2-3; either TRBD1 or TRBD2 may supply D (5 bases each). CDR3 length: 11 residues. Trimming pared 5 bases from V and 10 bases from J, leaving 10 bases between. The V gene's germline CDR1 is SEHNR and CDR2 FQNEAQ (reference sequence). In DNA, the CDR3 is TGTGCCAGCAGCGGAGTGGGGGCGCAGTATTTT. Translated, it gives CASSGVGAQYF.

The chain links TRBV7-9 to TRBJ1-3, with TRBD1 matching 7 bases. V lost 2 bases to trimming and J lost 0 bases; unmatched junction nucleotides: 4. The germline CDR1 and CDR2 sequences are SEHNR and FQNEAQ (reference sequence). This CDR3 has 16 amino acids. In DNA, the CDR3 is TGTGCCAGCAGCTTACGACAGGGAATCTCTGGAAACACCATATATTTT. Amino acid sequence: CASSLRQGISGNTIYF.